This TCR beta chain was sequenced during a study of CD8 T cells in ankylosing spondylitis. Study results and caveats: Clones that were linked to disease were CD8+ and were relatively rare in peripheral blood. Reportedly, disease-linked clones are significantly enriched in ankylosing spondylitis patients' matched synovial fluid. Prior work had noted some motif variants in reactive arthritis blood and synovial fluid.

Molecular-barcoded quantitative 5'-RACE produced these TCR beta libraries. TCRdb reanalysed the 5' RACE reads using MiXCR and keeps one entry per CDR3 protein. The profile shows 30,000 to 40,000 distinct CDR3 sequences, roughly 7.9% of them singletons. The table lists this clonotype with many counts. Its target is not known. Germline CDR1 is MNHEY and CDR2 is SVGAGI. V lost 0 bases to trimming and J lost 2 bases, with 13 bases between them. This CDR3 comprises 16 residues. The receptor's source is a male donor with ankylosing spondylitis or in good health (not recorded which). The rearrangement links TRBV6-5 to TRBJ2-5, with D perhaps matching TRBD2 (6 bases). Source material: blood, either unsorted or a sorted T cell fraction (not recorded which). CDR3 in amino acids: CASSYSSAGTQETQYF. The CDR3 DNA follows: TGTGCCAGCAGTTACTCTTCAGCGGGCACACAAGAGACCCAGTACTTC.